This T cell receptor beta chain was retrieved from a study of early T cells in non-severe SARS-CoV-2 infection. The overall study: Whole-blood bulk RNA, unsorted, was sequenced, and chains were unpaired.

This clonotype was observed a few times. No antigen is known for it. The CDR3 has 11 amino acids. V was cut by 11 bases and J by 4 bases, with 10 bases left in between. CDR1 is LGHNA and CDR2 is YSLEER in the germline V gene. The TCR library protocol was used to attach unique molecular identifiers. These identifiers were attached to individual cDNA molecules. In TCRdb, the 5' RACE reads were re-called with MiXCR into one record per CDR3 protein. Here the sample spans tens of thousands of distinct CDR3 sequences, about 16% being singletons. General study results and limits: Matching with VDJdb favored anti-spike CD8 responses (missing private and CD4 specificities).

Sequencing input: whole blood. The receptor was isolated from an adult who was a healthcare worker with PCR-confirmed SARS-CoV-2 infection or an uninfected control (not recorded which). The V call is TRBV4-3, the J call TRBJ2-3; D is undetermined. The CDR3 DNA sequence: TGCGCCTGCATAACGGCAGATACGCAGTATTTT. Its translation: CACITADTQYF.